These T cell receptor beta chains were read from a single sample in a study of T cell clones after liver transplantation. The table came from immunoSEQ multiplex PCR; TCRdb's copy has only in-frame clones and leaves some out. The table includes about 20,000 clones, approximately 80% detected once. The source was CD8+ T cells from blood, collected 54 months after liver transplant. These receptor sequences come from a human patient who received a liver transplant. Some T cells could come from the graft donor. Each CDR3 is given with its conserved first and last residue. A D gene is named only where the DNA matches it firmly. The size of a clone is reported for some rows only, either as once, few or many, or as a class for expanded clones.

12	-	TRBJ2-3	TRBV13	-	CASSLGPDTQYF	TGTGCCAGCAGCTTAGGCCCAGATACGCAGTATTTT
13	-	TRBJ1-2	TRBV27	many	CASSLTVSYGYTF	TGTGCCAGCAGTTTGACGGTGTCCTATGGCTACACCTTC
19	TRBD2	TRBJ2-1	TRBV10-3	-	CAISGSDKRDSSSYNEQFF	TGTGCCATCAGTGGTTCCGACAAGCGGGATTCTAGCTCCTACAATGAGCAGTTCTTC
17	TRBD1	TRBJ2-3	TRBV11-2	once	CASSLRYPTGDTDTQYF	TGTGCCAGCAGCTTAAGGTACCCTACAGGGGACACAGATACGCAGTATTTT
19	TRBD1	TRBJ1-2	TRBV4-1	few	CASSQGPQTGSGQYYGYTF	TGCGCCAGCAGCCAAGGACCGCAGACAGGGTCGGGACAATACTATGGCTACACCTTC
16	TRBD1	TRBJ1-2	TRBV5-1	-	CASSWSGQIEADGYTF	TGCGCCAGCAGCTGGTCGGGACAGATTGAGGCGGATGGCTACACCTTC
14	-	TRBJ2-5	TRBV7-2	once	CASSSESTEETQYF	TGTGCCAGCAGCTCGGAGTCAACGGAAGAGACCCAGTACTTC
15	TRBD1	TRBJ2-7	TRBV19	-	CASSGRDRPSYEQYF	TGTGCCAGTAGTGGAAGGGACAGGCCGTCCTACGAGCAGTACTTC
15	-	TRBJ2-1	TRBV19	-	CASSIHGTGYNEQFF	TGTGCCAGTAGTATCCATGGGACCGGATACAATGAGCAGTTCTTC
13	-	TRBJ2-4	TRBV5-6	-	CPPLRLAKNIQYF	TGTCCTCCATTGCGGCTAGCCAAAAACATTCAGTACTTC
14	-	TRBJ2-7	TRBV11-2	-	CASSLGTGHNEQYF	TGTGCCAGCAGCTTAGGAACAGGTCACAACGAGCAGTACTTC
16	TRBD2	TRBJ2-3	TRBV2	-	CASSGAGPLSTDTQYF	TGTGCCAGCAGTGGAGCGGGGCCGCTATCCACAGATACGCAGTATTTT
16	TRBD1	TRBJ2-3	TRBV5-5	few	CASSPPHGTGKDTQYF	TGTGCCAGCAGCCCCCCCCACGGGACAGGGAAAGATACGCAGTATTTT
13	TRBD1	TRBJ1-2	TRBV28	-	CASSLPTGDGYTF	TGTGCCAGCAGTCTCCCCACAGGGGATGGCTACACCTTC
14	-	TRBJ1-1	TRBV28	medium-sized	CASSIVGIGTEAFF	TGTGCCAGCAGTATAGTAGGGATCGGCACTGAAGCTTTCTTT
15	TRBD2	TRBJ2-1	TRBV30	-	CAWSALAGRNNEQFF	TGTGCCTGGAGTGCCTTAGCGGGCAGAAACAATGAGCAGTTCTTC
14	-	TRBJ1-5	TRBV15	-	CATSRDFSNQPQHF	TGTGCCACCAGCAGAGATTTCAGCAATCAGCCCCAGCATTTT
13	-	TRBJ1-1	TRBV19	-	CASSIGPNTEAFF	TGTGCCAGTAGTATAGGGCCGAACACTGAAGCTTTCTTT
15	-	TRBJ1-5	TRBV2	-	CASSEEAGINQPQHF	TGTGCCAGCAGTGAAGAGGCAGGGATCAATCAGCCCCAGCATTTT
16	-	TRBJ2-1	TRBV2	-	CASTDPSGLSYNEQFF	TGTGCCAGCACCGATCCAAGCGGTCTCTCCTACAATGAGCAGTTCTTC
8	-	TRBJ1-1	TRBV29-1	-	CSVEGSFF	TGCAGCGTAGAGGGATCTTTCTTT
13	-	TRBJ1-2	TRBV9	-	CASSVADNYGYTF	TGTGCCAGCAGCGTCGCAGACAACTATGGCTACACCTTC
17	TRBD2	TRBJ2-7	TRBV6-1	few	CASSESRSGGPTYEQYF	TGTGCCAGCAGTGAAAGCCGAAGCGGGGGCCCTACCTACGAGCAGTACTTC
12	-	TRBJ2-2	TRBV7-9	-	CASSLNTGELFF	TGTGCCAGCAGCTTAAACACCGGGGAGCTGTTTTTT
13	-	TRBJ2-2	TRBV27	-	CASSFSLTGELFF	TGTGCCAGCAGTTTTAGCTTGACCGGGGAGCTGTTTTTT
14	-	TRBJ1-1	TRBV7-6	-	CASSPHRGNTEAFF	TGTGCCAGCAGCCCCCACCGGGGGAACACTGAAGCTTTCTTT
16	-	TRBJ2-1	TRBV7-9	-	CASSLASTRAYNEQFF	TGTGCCAGCAGCTTAGCAAGTACCCGGGCGTACAATGAGCAGTTCTTC
16	TRBD1	TRBJ1-5	TRBV4-1	-	CASSQATQGANQPQHF	TGCGCCAGCAGCCAAGCAACACAGGGGGCCAATCAGCCCCAGCATTTT
15	-	TRBJ2-2	TRBV19	-	CASSILRDNTGELFF	TGTGCCAGTAGTATACTAAGGGACAACACCGGGGAGCTGTTTTTT
15	TRBD1	TRBJ1-1	TRBV7-8	-	CASSLTDRGGTEAFF	TGTGCCAGCAGCCTCACGGACAGGGGCGGCACTGAAGCTTTCTTT
13	TRBD1	TRBJ1-3	TRBV2	-	CASSGQGRNTIYF	TGTGCCAGCTCTGGACAGGGAAGAAACACCATATATTTT
16	TRBD1	TRBJ2-5	TRBV6-6	-	CASSSRTGGLEETQYF	TGTGCCAGCAGTTCTAGAACAGGGGGCTTGGAAGAGACCCAGTACTTC
13	TRBD1	TRBJ2-3	TRBV19	-	CASNQGVTDTQYF	TGTGCCTCCAACCAGGGGGTCACAGATACGCAGTATTTT
14	-	TRBJ2-7	TRBV10-3	-	CAVRGDTPSYEQYF	TGTGCCGTTAGGGGGGATACCCCCTCCTACGAGCAGTACTTC
14	-	TRBJ2-5	TRBV6-4	-	CARPCRRLEETQYF	TGTGCCAGACCTTGCCGGCGCCTGGAGGAGACCCAGTACTTC
14	-	TRBJ1-2	TRBV5-6	-	CASSLNRVIWGYTF	TGTGCCAGCAGCTTGAACAGGGTAATCTGGGGCTACACCTTC
16	-	TRBJ2-4	TRBV18	-	CASSAWDGDSKNIQYF	TGTGCCAGCTCAGCTTGGGACGGAGATTCCAAAAACATTCAGTACTTC
15	TRBD1	TRBJ1-5	TRBV7-8	-	CASSLLRQGNQPQHF	TGTGCCAGCAGCTTATTAAGACAGGGAAATCAGCCCCAGCATTTT
15	-	TRBJ2-6	TRBV19	-	CASSSRTSGANVLTF	TGTGCCAGTAGTTCTAGGACCTCTGGGGCCAACGTCCTGACTTTC
12	-	TRBJ1-3	TRBV7-8	-	CALEGAGNTIYF	TGTGCCTTGGAGGGCGCGGGAAACACCATATATTTT
12	-	TRBJ2-7	TRBV7-2	-	CASSLETYEQYF	TGTGCCAGCAGCTTAGAGACCTACGAGCAGTACTTC
14	TRBD2	TRBJ2-1	TRBV5-8	-	CASSSLAGGREQFF	TGTGCCAGCAGCTCACTAGCGGGGGGACGGGAGCAGTTCTTC